This note documents a single T cell receptor beta chain sequence. Its specificity is not known. This sample is drawn from a study of blood T cells in healthy people across ages. Study results and caveats: PBMCs left unsorted prevented a conclusive naive versus antigen-experienced comparison. Investigators viewed diversity estimates from one million T cells as underestimates, the study reported.

Each donor was a healthy Caucasian individual from Russia, aged 6 to 90. V lost 3 bases, J lost 6 bases, and 5 bases lay in between. This CDR3 has 12 amino acids. A sample-barcoded 5' primer and a J-beta primer mix were used in a second PCR of roughly 6 to 11 cycles. Each of the cDNA molecules was tagged by a template-switch adaptor with 12 random nucleotides. One entry per CDR3 protein results from TCRdb running MiXCR on the 5' RACE reads. Of a few hundred thousand distinct CDR3 sequences in the sample, 25% to 30% are singletons; the top ten hold around 20%. The chain combines TRBV12-3 or TRBV12-4 with TRBJ2-2; D ambiguous. This clonotype originated in a woman between 65 and 79 years old in good health. Sequenced: blood. The DNA for the CDR3 is TGTGCCAGCAGTTTTACGGCCGGGGAGCTGTTTTTT. It translates to CASSFTAGELFF.